A single sample is the source of the 30 T cell receptor beta chains below, sequenced in a study of shared clonotypes between healthy human individuals. TCRdb's copy holds only in-frame clones and misses some; the assay was immunoSEQ multiplex PCR. The table lists roughly 1.5 million clones, around 98% of them singletons. Sequencing was carried out using naive CD4+ T cells sorted from blood. As to subset: CD45RA+ positively selected. Receptor source: a man aged 30-40 years in good health.

V gene TRBV7-9 combines with J gene TRBJ2-7, with a weak D call TRBD1 (5 bases). With 0 bases removed from V and 2 bases from J, the gap between germline ends came to 8 bases. The CDR3 is made up of 14 amino acids. Looked up from germline, CDR1 is SEHNR and CDR2 is FQNEAQ (reference sequence). CDR3 nucleotide sequence: TGTGCCAGCAGCTTAGCAGGACATACCTACGAGCAGTACTTC. It codes for CASSLAGHTYEQYF.

The gene calls are TRBV15 and TRBJ1-1; 9 bases are a match to TRBD1. J lost 2 bases, V lost 2 bases, and 6 bases had no gene match. Germline V CDR1 and CDR2: LNHNV, YYDKDF (reference sequence). The CDR3 consists of 16 residues. CDR3 protein: CATSRLPGQGNTEAFF. The CDR3 DNA reads as TGTGCCACCAGCAGACTGCCGGGACAGGGAAACACTGAAGCTTTCTTT.

This CDR3 reads CASSLDAAGTPYEQYF. The CDR3 nucleotides are TGTGCCAGCAGCTTAGACGCGGCGGGGACCCCCTACGAGCAGTACTTC. The chain links TRBV7-2 to TRBJ2-7, with D maybe TRBD2 (6 bases). The CDR3 has 16 residues. V lost 1 base and J 2 bases, leaving 15 bases between the germline ends. Germline CDR1 SGHTA, CDR2 FQGNSA.

The chain is built from TRBV29-1 and TRBJ2-1; possibly TRBD2 for D (5 bases). This CDR3 spans 16 amino acids. CDR1 and CDR2 (germline): SQVTM, ANQGSEA. V lost 3 bases and J lost 8, with 23 bases in between. CDR3 loop: CSVDILSMAGNHEQFF. CDR3 DNA sequence: TGCAGCGTTGATATTCTGTCGATGGCGGGTAACCATGAGCAGTTCTTC.

V gene TRBV5-6 combines with J gene TRBJ1-2; 7 bases fit TRBD1. The CDR3 consists of 16 residues. Germline-derived CDR1 and CDR2 are SGHDT and YYEEEE. V lost 2 bases, J lost 4 bases, and 11 bases stayed unmatched. The CDR3 DNA reads as TGTGCCAGCAGCTTAGACGTGACAGGGACCCTCTATGGCTACACCTTC. Translated, it gives CASSLDVTGTLYGYTF.

This clone was seen only once. The chain uses TRBV4-2 and TRBJ1-4; weak D call: TRBD1 (6 bases). This CDR3 spans 16 amino acids. V gave up 0 bases and J gave up 4 bases, with 12 bases separating them. CDR1 and CDR2 from the germline V gene are LGHNA and YNFKEQ. In DNA, the CDR3 is TGTGCCAGCAGCCAAGATCCCGGCAGGGGTAATGAAAAACTGTTTTTT. Translating it yields CASSQDPGRGNEKLFF.

V usage is TRBV5-1 and J usage is TRBJ2-5; D is ambiguous. Per the germline V gene, CDR1 is SGHRS and CDR2 is YFSETQ. V lost 1 base and J lost 3, with 7 bases in between. This CDR3 is built from 13 residues. CDR3 protein: CASSLNGKETQYF. Here the CDR3 DNA reads TGCGCCAGCAGCTTGAACGGTAAAGAGACCCAGTACTTC.

This clone appeared a single time. This chain joins TRBV28 and TRBJ2-7; D remains ambiguous. Trimming stripped 7 bases from V and 4 bases from J, with 11 bases between. The CDR3 covers 12 residues. CDR1 and CDR2 from the germline V gene are MDHEN and SYDVKM. The CDR3 nucleotides read TGTGCCAGCACCCGAGACCGTTACGAGCAGTACTTC. It yields the protein CASTRDRYEQYF.

In regard to this clone: This same CDR3 is encoded by further DNA sequences in the sample. CDR3 loop: CASSPPGQGARQPQHF. CDR3 coding DNA: TGTGCCAGCTCACCTCCGGGACAGGGGGCCCGGCAGCCCCAGCATTTT. V and J are TRBV18 and TRBJ1-5, with 12 bases aligning to TRBD1. Germline loops: CDR1 KGHSH, CDR2 LQKENI. V lost 3 bases and J lost 7; bases outside the gene matches: 7. The CDR3 runs to 16 residues.

This clone was counted a single time. The chain's CDR3 is CASSVDNDPNYGYTF. The CDR3 DNA sequence: TGTGCCAGCAGCGTAGATAACGACCCTAACTATGGCTACACCTTC. V usage is TRBV9 and J usage is TRBJ1-2; the D is unclear. The CDR3 spans 15 residues. Germline V gene sequence: CDR1 SGDLS, CDR2 YYNGEE. Trimming removed 0 bases at V and 0 bases at J, with 9 bases between.

This chain joins TRBV7-6 and TRBJ2-2, with 10 bases identical to TRBD2. With V trimmed by 0 bases and J by 5 bases, 9 bases remained unmatched. CDR1 is SGHVS and CDR2 is FNYEAQ in the germline V gene. The CDR3 extends over 18 amino acids. CDR3 loop: CASSLASSGRVGTGELFF. CDR3 nucleotides: TGTGCCAGCAGCTTAGCATCCAGCGGGAGGGTAGGGACCGGGGAGCTGTTTTTT. Full variable domain (outside the CDR3, taken from reference TRBV7-6 and TRBJ2-2): GAGVSQSPRYKVTKRGQDVALRCDPISGHVSLYWYRQALGQGPEFLTYFNYEAQQDKSGLPNDRFSAERPEGSISTLTIQRTEQRDSAMYRCASSLASSGRVGTGELFFGEGSRLTVL.

The V gene is TRBV27, the J gene TRBJ1-5; D might be TRBD1 (5 bases). The CDR3 has 15 amino acids. Germline V gives CDR1 MNHEY, CDR2 SMNVEV (reference sequence). Trimming removed 8 bases from V and 3 bases from J, with 17 bases in between. CDR3 nucleotide sequence: TGTGCCAGCGGCGCAGTCTGGGGGACCAATCAGCCCCAGCATTTT. It yields the protein CASGAVWGTNQPQHF.

The chain has TRBV19 and TRBJ2-7; 12 bases agree with TRBD2. The CDR3 has 17 amino acids. The J segment lost 1 base and the V segment lost 3 bases, leaving 7 bases of the junction unmatched. CDR1 is LNHDA, CDR2 SQIVND, per germline (reference sequence). CDR3 residues: CASSIRLAGGRSYEQYF. As DNA, the CDR3 is TGTGCCAGTAGTATCCGGCTAGCGGGAGGGCGATCCTACGAGCAGTACTTC.

This clone was picked up one time. This rearrangement joins TRBV11-2 to TRBJ2-5, with 10 bases lining up with TRBD2. CDR1 SGHAT and CDR2 FQNNGV come from the germline V gene. This CDR3 region has 13 residues. With 5 bases clipped from V and 4 bases from J, the junction kept 1 base outside the gene matches. As DNA, the CDR3 is TGTGCCAGCAGCCGACTAGCGGGAGAGACCCAGTACTTC. Residues: CASSRLAGETQYF.

This clone was observed once. V gene TRBV5-4 combines with J gene TRBJ2-1; possible D gene TRBD1, 6 bases. The germline gives CDR1 SGHNT, CDR2 YYREEE (reference sequence). With 1 base removed from V and 7 bases from J, the gap between germline ends came to 12 bases. The CDR3 is made up of 14 amino acids. CDR3 amino acids: CASSLRPTGNEQFF. For the CDR3, the DNA is TGTGCCAGCAGCTTGCGCCCCACAGGGAATGAGCAGTTCTTC. Based on the CDR3 plus reference TRBV5-4 and TRBJ2-1, the full variable domain is ETGVTQSPTHLIKTRGQQVTLRCSSQSGHNTVSWYQQALGQGPQFIFQYYREEENGRGNFPPRFSGLQFPNYSSELNVNALELDDSALYLCASSLRPTGNEQFFGPGTRLTVL.

The chain has TRBV29-1 and TRBJ2-7, with TRBD1 identical over 10 bases. Losses at the gene ends were 5 bases for V and 5 bases for J; bases not matched to a gene: 6. The CDR3 sequence is 13 residues long. Germline V gene sequence: CDR1 SQVTM, CDR2 ANQGSEA. For the CDR3, the DNA is TGCAGCGTTTTGGGGGACAGGGGTGACGAGCAGTACTTC. Residues: CSVLGDRGDEQYF.

Details on this clone: This sample includes further DNA sequences coding for the same CDR3. V is TRBV5-1 and J is TRBJ1-1; D ambiguous. This CDR3 is built from 14 residues. Trimming removed 1 base at V and 3 bases at J, with 10 bases between. Germline CDR1 is SGHRS and CDR2 is YFSETQ. The DNA for the CDR3 is TGCGCCAGCAGCTTGACTGGGTTTGACACTGAAGCTTTCTTT. This encodes CASSLTGFDTEAFF.

This clone was observed once. CDR3 in amino acids: CASRIDGRGLYGYTF. For the CDR3, the DNA is TGTGCCAGCAGGATAGACGGCAGGGGGCTGTATGGCTACACCTTC. V usage is TRBV7-9 and J usage is TRBJ1-2, with 8 bases fitting TRBD1. Looked up from germline, CDR1 is SEHNR and CDR2 is FQNEAQ (reference sequence). V gave up 6 bases and J gave up 5 bases; unmatched junction bases: 11. The length of the CDR3 is 15 residues.

This chain links TRBV6-5 with TRBJ1-1; maybe TRBD1 (5 bases). The CDR3 runs to 12 residues. V shed 7 bases and J shed 1 base, with 7 bases lying between them. Germline V gene lookup returns CDR1 MNHEY and CDR2 SVGAGI. CDR3 region: CASTGQNTEAFF. The CDR3 DNA follows: TGTGCCAGCACAGGACAGAACACTGAAGCTTTCTTT.

The chain has TRBV29-1 and TRBJ2-7; the D is unclear. The CDR3 runs to 13 residues. V dropped 4 bases and J dropped 0 bases, with 10 bases sitting between them. Germline CDR1 SQVTM, CDR2 ANQGSEA. The CDR3 DNA reads as TGCAGCGTTGGAAAGGGCCTCTCCTACGAGCAGTACTTC. Protein sequence: CSVGKGLSYEQYF.

J is TRBJ2-2 and V is TRBV2, with TRBD1 identical over 7 bases. The CDR3 contains 15 residues. V lost 7 bases to trimming and J lost 0 bases; unmatched junction nucleotides: 5. Germline V gives CDR1 SNHLY, CDR2 FYNNEI. In nucleotides, the CDR3 is TGTGCCAGCAATCGACAGGGAACGAACACCGGGGAGCTGTTTTTT. The encoded protein is CASNRQGTNTGELFF.

The chain uses TRBV6-5 and TRBJ1-4; D is possibly TRBD1 (5 bases). The V gene's germline CDR1 is MNHEY and CDR2 SVGAGI. The ends were cut back, 5 bases at V and 3 bases at J, with 13 bases in the middle. The CDR3 is 15 amino acids. The CDR3 here is CASSTGTDANEKLFF. CDR3 bases: TGTGCCAGCAGTACCGGGACGGATGCTAATGAAAAACTGTTTTTT.

This chain joins TRBV5-4 and TRBJ2-1, with a possible D match to TRBD2 (6 bases). Germline V lookup: CDR1 SGHNT, CDR2 YYREEE (reference sequence). This CDR3 comprises 15 residues. The V and J ends lost 2 bases and 2 bases respectively, with 11 bases between them. The CDR3, as DNA: TGTGCCAGCAGCTTCAAGGGCGGGACCTACAATGAGCAGTTCTTC. Translated, it gives CASSFKGGTYNEQFF. Filled out from reference TRBV5-4 and TRBJ2-1, the complete variable domain reads ETGVTQSPTHLIKTRGQQVTLRCSSQSGHNTVSWYQQALGQGPQFIFQYYREEENGRGNFPPRFSGLQFPNYSSELNVNALELDDSALYLCASSFKGGTYNEQFFGPGTRLTVL.

This clone was counted a single time. This chain links TRBV28 with TRBJ2-7; tentative D call: TRBD1 (5 bases). Germline values: CDR1 MDHEN, CDR2 SYDVKM. V lost 5 bases and J 5 bases, leaving 10 bases between the germline ends. The CDR3 totals 12 residues. The DNA for the CDR3 is TGTGCCAGCAGTAGACAGTGGAACGAGCAGTACTTC. It is translated as CASSRQWNEQYF.

This rearrangement joins TRBV5-1 to TRBJ2-7, with D perhaps matching TRBD1 (6 bases). Germline V CDR1 and CDR2: SGHRS, YFSETQ. V lost 0 bases and J lost 7, with 20 bases in between. This CDR3 region has 16 residues. The CDR3 bases are TGCGCCAGCAGCTTGGGGTCTGCCCGGACAGTAGGAGAGCAGTACTTC. This gives the protein CASSLGSARTVGEQYF.

The chain uses TRBV5-1 and TRBJ1-1, with no clear D. This CDR3 region has 16 residues. The V end lost 0 bases, the J end lost 5 bases, and 17 bases lay between the germline ends. Germline CDR1 SGHRS, CDR2 YFSETQ. As DNA, the CDR3 is TGCGCCAGCAGCTTGGGGGGAGTTCCGGGCTGGACTGAAGCTTTCTTT. Its protein product is CASSLGGVPGWTEAFF.

The count of this clone is one. The chain carries TRBV27 and TRBJ2-5; perhaps TRBD2 as D (6 bases). CDR1 MNHEY and CDR2 SMNVEV come from the germline V gene (reference sequence). The CDR3 contains 14 residues. The ends were cut back, 3 bases at V and 5 bases at J, with 13 bases in the middle. CDR3 in DNA: TGTGCCAGCAGTTTGCTCTCCGCGGGGGAGACCCAGTACTTC. It codes for CASSLLSAGETQYF.

The chain links TRBV9 to TRBJ1-1; no reliable D call. The CDR3 contains 13 residues. In germline, CDR1 is SGDLS, CDR2 YYNGEE. Between the trimmed V and J ends, which lost 5 bases and 6 bases, there was a span of 14 bases. As DNA, the CDR3 is TGTGCCAGCAGTCCCGGAACCGGCGCTGAAGCTTTCTTT. Translated: CASSPGTGAEAFF.

The V gene is TRBV5-4, the J gene TRBJ1-1, with a weak D call TRBD1 (6 bases). CDR1 is SGHNT, CDR2 YYREEE, per germline (reference sequence). Trimming shortened V by 4 bases and J by 1 base, and 14 bases separated the two germline ends. The CDR3 has 15 amino acids. The DNA of the CDR3 is TGTGCCAGCAGCGTTCAGGGGCCATCGAACACTGAAGCTTTCTTT. This translates into CASSVQGPSNTEAFF.

This clone is a singleton in its sample. The V gene is TRBV5-1, the J gene TRBJ2-3, with D tentatively TRBD2 (6 bases). In germline, CDR1 is SGHRS, CDR2 YFSETQ. The CDR3 spans 17 residues. The V end was cut by 4 bases, the J end by 0 bases, with 18 bases between. CDR3 amino acids: CASSPPLLATSTDTQYF. CDR3 DNA sequence: TGCGCCAGCAGCCCCCCGTTGCTAGCGACTAGCACAGATACGCAGTATTTT.